This T cell receptor (beta chain) was identified in a study of T cell repertoires in cytomegalovirus infection. Looking at the study overall: Public TCR beta signature analysis indicated the presence of both CMV infection and matching HLA type.

Concerning this clonotype itself: The antigen is undetermined.

TCRdb recomputed calls from the reads with MiXCR, one row per CDR3 protein. Here the sample spans approximately 730,000 distinct CDR3 sequences, about 28% being singletons. Between the trimmed V and J ends, which lost 6 bases and 4 bases, there was a span of 12 bases. The CDR3 has 13 residues. Germline V lookup: CDR1 SNHLY, CDR2 FYNNEI. The clonotype comes from a human donor in good health (CMV status not recorded). Some clones in this sample may be carry-over from other donors' samples. The sample in question was cultured CD8+ T cells from PBMCs, obtained from culture after CMV antigen stimulation. The chain couples TRBV2 to TRBJ1-2, with a possible D match to TRBD1 (5 bases). The CDR3 DNA is TGTGCCAGCAGAGAACGGGGGGTCTATGGCTACACCTTC. Protein: CASRERGVYGYTF. The whole variable domain, remainder taken from reference TRBV2 and TRBJ1-2, is EPEVTQTPSHQVTQMGQEVILRCVPISNHLYFYWYRQILGQKVEFLVSFYNNEISEKSEIFDDQFSVERPDGSNFTLKIRSTKLEDSAMYFCASRERGVYGYTFGSGTRLTVV.